The rows below give T cell receptor beta chains drawn from one sample of a study of blood T cell repertoires in COVID-19. Here immunoSEQ multiplex PCR was the method, and the copy in TCRdb shows in-frame clones only, minus some. The table has roughly 84,000 clones, about 73% seen once. The sequenced sample consisted of peripheral blood. The receptors were gathered from a man in his fifties or sixties with COVID-19, enrolled during active disease. CDR3s include the opening cysteine and the closing phenylalanine or tryptophan. D genes are given only for firm matches. A row's size may be missing; if present it is once, few, many or a size class.

NA	TRBV4-1	TRBJ2-3	NA	TGCGCCAGCAGCCAAGTAAGCGTTTCAAACTTGGGGGCCGCAGATACGCAGTATTTT	CASSQVSVSNLGAADTQYF
NA	TRBV6-6	TRBJ2-2	NA	TGTGCCAGCAGTCCCCGGCGAGAGACAGTGAACACCGGGGAGCTGTTTTTT	CASSPRRETVNTGELFF
NA	TRBV5-1	TRBJ2-5	TRBD2	TGCGCCAGCAGCCCTAGCGGGGGGGCGTCAGAGACCCAGTACTTC	CASSPSGGASETQYF
few	TRBV24-1	TRBJ1-5	NA	TGTGCCACCAGTGATTCAGGACAGCCTTCTAGCAATCAGCCCCAGCATTTT	CATSDSGQPSSNQPQHF
NA	TRBV6-5	TRBJ2-6	TRBD1	TGTGCCAGCAGACCAGGGGGCCCTGGGGCCAACGTCCTGACTTTC	CASRPGGPGANVLTF
NA	TRBV6-5	TRBJ2-7	NA	TGTGCCAGCAGTTACTCGAGTTTAGGCCGGGTCCAGTACTTC	CASSYSSLGRVQYF
NA	TRBV6-2/TRBV6-3	TRBJ2-1	TRBD2	TGTGCCAGCAGTTACGGCGGGACTAGCGGGGATGAGCAGTTCTTC	CASSYGGTSGDEQFF
NA	TRBV29-1	TRBJ1-1	TRBD1	TGCAGCGGGGGACAGGGGGACACTGAAGCTTTCTTT	CSGGQGDTEAFF
NA	TRBV6-5	TRBJ1-5	TRBD1	TGTGCCAGCAGCCGACAGGGTCTTGGAAATCAGCCCCAGCATTTT	CASSRQGLGNQPQHF
NA	TRBV19	TRBJ1-3	NA	TGTGCCAGTAGTATTGGCAGAAGCTCTGGAAACACCATATATTTT	CASSIGRSSGNTIYF
NA	TRBV6-1	TRBJ2-1	TRBD2	TGTGCCAGCAGTGACCGCGGACTAGCGGGGGCACGCTACAATGAGCAGTTCTTC	CASSDRGLAGARYNEQFF
NA	TRBV6-7	TRBJ2-7	TRBD1	TGTGCCAGCAATGTCGGGACAGGGCTTCACGAGCAGTACTTC	CASNVGTGLHEQYF
NA	TRBV6-4	TRBJ1-5	NA	TGTGCCAGCAGTGACCTACAGGAACCTAGCAATCAGCCCCAGCATTTT	CASSDLQEPSNQPQHF
NA	TRBV28	TRBJ1-2	NA	TGTGCCAGCAGTCCCCCGGGGGGCTGGGGCTACACCTTC	CASSPPGGWGYTF
NA	TRBV5-6	TRBJ1-4	NA	TGTGCCAGCACCCCCTGGCCGGGCAGGGGAACTAATGAAAAACTGTTTTTT	CASTPWPGRGTNEKLFF
once	TRBV4-3	TRBJ2-7	NA	TGCGCCAGCAGCCAAGAATGGCGGGATAGTTTCTACGAGCAGTACTTC	CASSQEWRDSFYEQYF
NA	TRBV9	TRBJ2-3	NA	TGTGCCAGCAGCGCCCTTGGGGAGATCACAGATACGCAGTATTTT	CASSALGEITDTQYF
NA	TRBV19	TRBJ2-1	TRBD2	TGTGCCAGTAGTATTTACGGATTGCGGGAGGGTTCCTACAATGAGCAGTTCTTC	CASSIYGLREGSYNEQFF
few	TRBV6-2/TRBV6-3	TRBJ2-1	TRBD2	TGTGCCAGCAGTTACTTATCCAGCGGGAGGTCGAATGAGCAGTTCTTC	CASSYLSSGRSNEQFF
NA	TRBV6-5	TRBJ1-2	TRBD1	TGTGCCAGTCGAGACAGGGCGGAGGGTGGCTACACCTTC	CASRDRAEGGYTF
once	TRBV6-2/TRBV6-3	TRBJ2-1	TRBD1	TGTGCCAGCAGTGGACAGGGCTCCTACAATGAGCAGTTCTTC	CASSGQGSYNEQFF
NA	TRBV2	TRBJ2-1	TRBD1	TGTGCCAGCAGTATCACAGGGGTGGGGTCCTACAATGAGCAGTTCTTC	CASSITGVGSYNEQFF
NA	TRBV11-3	TRBJ2-7	NA	TGTGCCAGCAGCCCCCGACGGGACTACGAGCAGTACTTC	CASSPRRDYEQYF
NA	TRBV7-2	TRBJ1-3	NA	TGTGCCAGCAGCCGCCTCGGGAGGTCTGGAAACACCATATATTTT	CASSRLGRSGNTIYF
NA	TRBV12-3/TRBV12-4	TRBJ2-7	TRBD1	TGTGCCAGCAGTTTGAACCGGGACAGCGAGCAGTACTTC	CASSLNRDSEQYF
few	TRBV5-1	TRBJ1-4	TRBD1	TGCGCCACCTCGACAGGGGTGAGTGAAAAACTGTTTTTT	CATSTGVSEKLFF
NA	TRBV19	TRBJ2-5	TRBD2	TGTGCCAGTAGTATTTTAATCGGGGGAGGGGCAGAGACCCAGTACTTC	CASSILIGGGAETQYF
NA	TRBV9	TRBJ2-5	TRBD1	TGTGCCAGCAGCGTAGGGGTAAGACAGGGAAAAGAGACCCAGTACTTC	CASSVGVRQGKETQYF
few	TRBV7-2	TRBJ1-5	NA	TGTGCCAGCAGCTTATTACAAGGGGGGGACCAGCCCCAGCATTTT	CASSLLQGGDQPQHF
NA	TRBV29-1	TRBJ2-3	NA	TGCAGCGTTGAGGGGCGGACCTCTAGCACAGATACGCAGTATTTT	CSVEGRTSSTDTQYF
NA	TRBV10-1	TRBJ1-5	TRBD1	TGCGCCAGCAGTGAGTCCGTGGACAGGGAATCGGACCAGCCCCAGCATTTT	CASSESVDRESDQPQHF
NA	TRBV19	TRBJ2-5	TRBD2	TGTGCCAGTAGTGGGGGACTACCTGGAGGGACCCAGTACTTC	CASSGGLPGGTQYF
few	TRBV5-1	TRBJ1-1	TRBD1	TGCGCCAGCAGCTCGAGGGGACAGCAGAACACTGAAGCTTTCTTT	CASSSRGQQNTEAFF
once	TRBV19	TRBJ1-1	NA	TGTGCCAGTAGGCCTCGGGGGACGGAGTACTTCTTT	CASRPRGTEYFF
NA	TRBV7-9	TRBJ1-1	TRBD1	TGTGCCAGCAGCCTTTCCGGGACAGGAGTCGCGGAAGCTTTCTTT	CASSLSGTGVAEAFF
NA	TRBV9	TRBJ2-5	TRBD2	TGTGCCAGCAGCGTAGGGACTAGCGGGGTGGATGAGACCCAGTACTTC	CASSVGTSGVDETQYF
NA	TRBV11-2	TRBJ1-1	NA	TGTGCCAGCAGCACGGTAGTATCCACTGAAGCTTTCTTT	CASSTVVSTEAFF
NA	TRBV27	TRBJ1-1	NA	TGTGCCAGCAGCCCCCGGGGGGGGTTCAGTGAAGCTTTCTTT	CASSPRGGFSEAFF
NA	TRBV3-1/TRBV3-2	TRBJ2-5	TRBD2	TGTGCCAGCAGCCCTCGACTAGCGGAACCCCAAGAGACCCAGTACTTC	CASSPRLAEPQETQYF
NA	TRBV7-2	TRBJ1-2	TRBD1	TGTGCCAGCAGCTCTTCCGGGACAGGGGGCGCGTATGGCTACACCTTC	CASSSSGTGGAYGYTF
few	TRBV16	TRBJ1-5	NA	TGTGCCAGCAGCCGGGACTGGAATCAGCCCCAGCATTTT	CASSRDWNQPQHF
NA	TRBV6-5	TRBJ1-5	NA	TGTGCCAGCAGAGGACAGTATCAGCCCCAGCATTTT	CASRGQYQPQHF
NA	TRBV21-1	TRBJ1-5	NA	TGTGCCAGCAGCAAAGCGCGGGTCCCGAATCAGCCCCAGCATTTT	CASSKARVPNQPQHF
NA	TRBV19	TRBJ2-5	TRBD2	TGTGCCAGTAGTATCCCTGCGGTAGCGGGGCAAGAGACCCAGTACTTC	CASSIPAVAGQETQYF
once	TRBV24-1	TRBJ1-5	NA	TGTGCCACCAGGCGCTATCAGCCCCAGCATTTT	CATRRYQPQHF
NA	TRBV14	TRBJ1-1	TRBD1	TGTGCCAGCAGCCAAGGACCCCCCACAGGGGGATTTGAAGCTTTCTTT	CASSQGPPTGGFEAFF
NA	TRBV11-2	TRBJ2-5	TRBD2	TGTGCCAGCAGCTCCCGACTAGCGGGACGGGGGACCCAGTACTTC	CASSSRLAGRGTQYF
NA	TRBV27	TRBJ1-4	NA	TGTGCCAGCAGTTTATCGAGGATGAGTGGTGAAAAACTGTTTTTT	CASSLSRMSGEKLFF
NA	TRBV6-5	TRBJ2-7	TRBD1	TGTGCCAGCCGAATTTGGACAGGGGTCGACGAGCAGTACTTC	CASRIWTGVDEQYF
NA	TRBV5-1	TRBJ2-2	NA	TGCGCCAGCAGCCGCACAGGGGACTGGACCGGGGAGCTGTTTTTT	CASSRTGDWTGELFF
once	TRBV7-2	TRBJ2-2	NA	TGTGCCAGCAGCTTATTGCTTACTCCCGGGGAGCTGTTTTTT	CASSLLLTPGELFF
NA	TRBV4-1	TRBJ2-2	NA	TGCGCCAGCAGCCAAGATCCGGGACAGAACACCGGGGAGCTGTTTTTT	CASSQDPGQNTGELFF
NA	TRBV2	TRBJ2-1	NA	TGTGCCAGCAGCGACGTTAACGGGGGAGTATACAATGAGCAGTTCTTC	CASSDVNGGVYNEQFF
NA	TRBV19	TRBJ2-1	NA	TGTGCCAGTAGTATGGCCGTCGGGAGTAGTACCGATGAGCAGTTCTTC	CASSMAVGSSTDEQFF